Below, 13 T cell receptor beta chains from the same sample are listed, as sequenced in a study of Ad26.COV2.S vaccination and SARS-CoV-2 variants. Documented treatment: roughly 18 received Ad26.COV2.S at low or high dose, single or two shots; several received placebo; per-sample allocation not given. Specimens were obtained on day 63 following the first vaccine or placebo injection. The protocol was immunoSEQ multiplex PCR, while the TCRdb copy is restricted to in-frame clones and leaves out a portion. The sample includes some 290,000 clones, about 82% of them seen just once. The source material was peripheral blood, sampled in a trial of Ad26.COV2.S vaccine versus placebo. The origin of the receptors is a person between 18 and 65 years old who received the Ad26.COV2.S COVID-19 vaccine or a placebo.

The V and J genes are TRBV2 and TRBJ1-1; TRBD1 aligns across 8 bases. The CDR3 runs to 14 residues. The V gene end was trimmed by 8 bases and the J gene end by 2 bases; junction bases not matched to a gene: 7. In germline, CDR1 is SNHLY, CDR2 FYNNEI. The CDR3 sequence is CASRKDRENTEAFF. CDR3 coding DNA: TGTGCCAGCCGGAAGGACAGGGAAAACACTGAAGCTTTCTTT.

This sequence joins TRBV5-1 and TRBJ2-7; 8 bases agree with TRBD1. Germline V gene sequence: CDR1 SGHRS, CDR2 YFSETQ. The length of the CDR3 is 15 residues. V shed 4 bases, J shed 7 bases, and the junction held 13 bases outside the gene matches. CDR3 residues: CASSVGLDRAGEQYF. Written as DNA, the CDR3 is TGCGCCAGCAGCGTGGGCCTGGACAGGGCCGGAGAGCAGTACTTC.

V usage is TRBV24-1 and J usage is TRBJ1-6, with 8 bases lining up with TRBD1. V lost 9 bases and J lost 7; bases outside the gene matches: 4. Germline values: CDR1 KGHDR, CDR2 SFDVKD. The CDR3 sequence is 13 residues long. CDR3 protein: CATGTGGNSPLHF. In DNA, the CDR3 is TGTGCCACCGGGACAGGCGGGAATTCACCCCTCCACTTT.

This chain uses TRBV7-8 with TRBJ1-4; D unresolved. From germline, CDR1 is SGHVS and CDR2 FQNEAQ. V lost 5 bases and J lost 4, with 14 bases in between. CDR3 length equals 15 residues. Written as DNA, the CDR3 is TGTGCCAGCAGCCGCCTAGGGTTTTATAATGAAAAACTGTTTTTT. It specifies CASSRLGFYNEKLFF.

This clone is a singleton in its sample. The genes are TRBV30 and TRBJ1-2; D unclear. The CDR3 sequence is 13 residues long. The V end was cut by 0 bases, the J end by 8 bases, with 13 bases between. The V gene's germline CDR1 is GTSNPN and CDR2 SVGIG (reference sequence). As DNA, the CDR3 is TGTGCCTGGAGTGTACCGGGAACGGGAGGCTACACCTTC. The encoded protein is CAWSVPGTGGYTF.

The J gene is TRBJ2-7, the V gene TRBV3-1 (or the pseudogene TRBV3-2); D is unresolved. CDR3 size: 13 residues. V was shortened by 2 bases and J by 5 bases, with 10 bases between the two germline ends. Germline values: CDR1 LGHDT, CDR2 YNNKEL (reference sequence). The CDR3 nucleotides are TGTGCCAGCAGCCAACTAGACAACCACGAGCAGTACTTC. Amino acid sequence: CASSQLDNHEQYF.

This chain connects TRBV7-9 to TRBJ2-5; D is possibly TRBD1 or TRBD2 (6 bases each). The length of the CDR3 is 16 residues. Between the trimmed V and J ends, which lost 5 bases and 5 bases, there was a span of 21 bases. CDR1 and CDR2 from the germline V gene are SEHNR and FQNEAQ (reference sequence). DNA for the CDR3: TGTGCCAGCAGCCCGCAGGGGCAGAGCGGGTTGGAGACCCAGTACTTC. This translates into CASSPQGQSGLETQYF.

V and J are TRBV20-1 and TRBJ2-1; 11 bases align to TRBD2. J lost 8 bases, V lost 6 bases, and 9 bases had no gene match. This CDR3 comprises 14 residues. From germline, CDR1 is DFQATT and CDR2 SNEGSKA (reference sequence). CDR3 bases: TGCAGTGCCAGTAGCGGGGGGGTGGTCGATGAGCAGTTCTTC. It is translated as CSASSGGVVDEQFF.

The rearrangement links TRBV9 to TRBJ1-2; a possible D gene is TRBD1 (5 bases). In germline, CDR1 is SGDLS, CDR2 YYNGEE. Trimming removed 3 bases from V and 2 bases from J, with 11 bases in between. The CDR3 covers 14 residues. The CDR3 sequence is CASSGDNRNYGYTF. For the CDR3, the DNA is TGTGCCAGCAGCGGAGACAACAGGAACTATGGCTACACCTTC.

The chain has TRBV19 and TRBJ2-1; 7 nucleotides align to TRBD2. V shed 6 bases, J shed 0 bases, and the junction held 5 bases outside the gene matches. The V gene's germline CDR1 is LNHDA and CDR2 SQIVND (reference sequence). CDR3 length equals 15 residues. This chain's CDR3 is CASSSGGGSYNEQFF. DNA for the CDR3: TGTGCCAGTAGCTCTGGGGGGGGCTCCTACAATGAGCAGTTCTTC. Together with reference TRBV19 and TRBJ2-1, the CDR3 gives the full variable domain: DGGITQSPKYLFRKEGQNVTLSCEQNLNHDAMYWYRQDPGQGLRLIYYSQIVNDFQKGDIAEGYSVSREKKESFPLTVTSAQKNPTAFYLCASSSGGGSYNEQFFGPGTRLTVL.

This clone was recorded a few times. This sequence may be a read error, since a much larger clone differs from it by one base. The CDR3 nucleotides read TGTGCCAGCAGCACCTCCTACGAGCAGTACTTC. Amino acid sequence: CASSTSYEQYF. V is TRBV7-9 and J is TRBJ2-7, with D unresolved. Germline values: CDR1 SEHNR, CDR2 FQNEAQ (reference sequence). CDR3 length: 11 residues. V was trimmed by 5 bases and J by 0 bases, leaving 2 bases between them. Full variable domain (outside the CDR3, taken from reference TRBV7-9 and TRBJ2-7): DTGVSQNPRHKITKRGQNVTFRCDPISEHNRLYWYRQTLGQGPEFLTYFQNEAQLEKSRLLSDRFSAERPKGSFSTLEIQRTEQGDSAMYLCASSTSYEQYFGPGTRLTVT.

This sequence joins TRBV25-1 and TRBJ2-7; no clear D. V lost 4 bases, J lost 0 bases, and 10 bases lay in between. From germline, CDR1 is MGHDK and CDR2 SYGVNS. This CDR3 is 14 amino acids long. The CDR3 region has the DNA TGTGCCAGCAGTGCAGCAGGTAGCTCCTACGAGCAGTACTTC. Residues: CASSAAGSSYEQYF.

This clone was observed once. This chain uses TRBV6-5 with TRBJ2-1; TRBD2 agrees at 7 bases. Trimming cost V 7 bases and J 8 bases; bases outside gene matches: 8. The CDR3 is 13 residues long. Germline V gene lookup returns CDR1 MNHEY and CDR2 SVGAGI. CDR3 in amino acids: CASTTVRGDEQFF. The CDR3 DNA sequence: TGTGCCAGCACCACCGTACGGGGGGATGAGCAGTTCTTC.